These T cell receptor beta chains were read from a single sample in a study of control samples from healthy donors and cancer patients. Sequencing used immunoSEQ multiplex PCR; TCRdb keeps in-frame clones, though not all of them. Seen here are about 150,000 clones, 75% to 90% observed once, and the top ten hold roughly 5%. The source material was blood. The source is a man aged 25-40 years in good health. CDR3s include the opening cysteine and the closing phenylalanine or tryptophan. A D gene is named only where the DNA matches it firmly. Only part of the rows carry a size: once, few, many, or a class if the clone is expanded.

CDR3 protein: CASGLATANYGYTF
CDR3 DNA: TGTGCTAGTGGTTTGGCGACAGCTAACTATGGCTACACCTTC
J gene: TRBJ1-2
D gene: -
clone size: -
V gene: TRBV12-5
CDR3 length: 14

CDR3 protein: CASSQTGLEPDSPLHF
CDR3 DNA: TGCGCCAGCAGCCAAACAGGACTAGAGCCAGATTCACCCCTCCACTTT
J gene: TRBJ1-6
D gene: -
clone size: -
V gene: TRBV4-3
CDR3 length: 16

CDR3 protein: CASSLGRTAGTGELFF
CDR3 DNA: TGCGCCAGCAGCTTAGGACGTACCGCGGGGACCGGGGAGCTGTTTTTT
J gene: TRBJ2-2
D gene: -
clone size: -
V gene: TRBV5-1
CDR3 length: 16

CDR3 protein: CASSSRPGTSVRTDTQYF
CDR3 DNA: TGTGCCAGCAGCTCTCGGCCCGGGACTAGCGTTCGCACAGATACGCAGTATTTT
J gene: TRBJ2-3
D gene: TRBD2
clone size: -
V gene: TRBV9
CDR3 length: 18

CDR3 protein: CASSLAPGQAGAEAFF
CDR3 DNA: TGTGCCAGCAGCTTAGCTCCCGGACAGGCGGGCGCTGAAGCTTTCTTT
J gene: TRBJ1-1
D gene: TRBD1
clone size: -
V gene: TRBV7-9
CDR3 length: 16

CDR3 protein: CATSDRSLTGDTEQFF
CDR3 DNA: TGTGCCACCAGTGATCGATCCCTGACAGGGGATACTGAGCAGTTCTTC
J gene: TRBJ2-1
D gene: TRBD1
clone size: -
V gene: TRBV24-1
CDR3 length: 16

CDR3 protein: CAWSSEYEQYF
CDR3 DNA: TGTGCCTGGAGCTCAGAGTACGAGCAGTACTTC
J gene: TRBJ2-7
D gene: -
clone size: -
V gene: TRBV30
CDR3 length: 11

CDR3 protein: CASSDPPEETQYF
CDR3 DNA: TGTGCCAGCAGCGACCCGCCCGAAGAGACCCAGTACTTC
J gene: TRBJ2-5
D gene: -
clone size: -
V gene: TRBV7-2
CDR3 length: 13

CDR3 protein: CATSEPTSGRPDTQYF
CDR3 DNA: TGTGCCACCAGTGAGCCTACTAGCGGGAGGCCAGATACGCAGTATTTT
J gene: TRBJ2-3
D gene: TRBD2
clone size: once
V gene: TRBV24-1
CDR3 length: 16

CDR3 protein: CASSSPGTSGANTGELFF
CDR3 DNA: TGTGCCAGCAGCTCCCCCGGGACTAGCGGGGCTAACACCGGGGAGCTGTTTTTT
J gene: TRBJ2-2
D gene: TRBD2
clone size: -
V gene: TRBV9
CDR3 length: 18

CDR3 protein: CASSSQGPGELFF
CDR3 DNA: TGTGCCAGCAGTTCACAGGGCCCCGGGGAGCTGTTTTTT
J gene: TRBJ2-2
D gene: -
clone size: -
V gene: TRBV12-3/TRBV12-4
CDR3 length: 13

CDR3 protein: CSATLIGYTF
CDR3 DNA: TGCAGTGCTACCTTGATTGGCTACACCTTC
J gene: TRBJ1-2
D gene: -
clone size: -
V gene: TRBV20-1
CDR3 length: 10

CDR3 protein: CASSDSENSPLHF
CDR3 DNA: TGTGCCAGCAGTGACTCAGAGAATTCACCCCTCCACTTT
J gene: TRBJ1-6
D gene: -
clone size: -
V gene: TRBV6-4
CDR3 length: 13

CDR3 protein: CASSQILGATDTQYF
CDR3 DNA: TGTGCCAGCAGCCAAATACTAGGAGCCACAGATACGCAGTATTTT
J gene: TRBJ2-3
D gene: -
clone size: -
V gene: TRBV7-3
CDR3 length: 15

CDR3 protein: CASSSRDATGTRRPGELFF
CDR3 DNA: TGTGCCAGTAGTTCCCGGGACGCTACCGGGACTAGGAGGCCCGGGGAGCTGTTTTTT
J gene: TRBJ2-2
D gene: TRBD2
clone size: -
V gene: TRBV19
CDR3 length: 19

CDR3 protein: CSASLYNEQYF
CDR3 DNA: TGCAGTGCTTCCCTATATAACGAGCAGTACTTC
J gene: TRBJ2-7
D gene: -
clone size: -
V gene: TRBV20-1
CDR3 length: 11

CDR3 protein: CASSSYLNRDEQFF
CDR3 DNA: TGTGCCAGCAGTTCGTATCTGAATCGCGATGAGCAGTTCTTC
J gene: TRBJ2-1
D gene: -
clone size: -
V gene: TRBV27
CDR3 length: 14

CDR3 protein: CASSPRWGNYGYTF
CDR3 DNA: TGTGCCAGCAGTCCAAGATGGGGGAACTATGGCTACACCTTC
J gene: TRBJ1-2
D gene: -
clone size: -
V gene: TRBV5-4
CDR3 length: 14

CDR3 protein: CASSTRLAGGPSYEQYF
CDR3 DNA: TGTGCCAGCAGTACCCGACTAGCGGGAGGGCCCTCCTACGAGCAGTACTTC
J gene: TRBJ2-7
D gene: TRBD2
clone size: -
V gene: TRBV27
CDR3 length: 17

CDR3 protein: CASSIFPLAGANVLTF
CDR3 DNA: TGTGCCAGTAGTATTTTCCCCCTCGCTGGGGCCAACGTCCTGACTTTC
J gene: TRBJ2-6
D gene: -
clone size: -
V gene: TRBV19
CDR3 length: 16

CDR3 protein: CAIRKQGVNLYGYTF
CDR3 DNA: TGTGCCATCAGGAAACAGGGGGTCAACCTCTATGGCTACACCTTC
J gene: TRBJ1-2
D gene: TRBD1
clone size: -
V gene: TRBV10-3
CDR3 length: 15

CDR3 protein: CASGPREGGQPQHF
CDR3 DNA: TGTGCTAGTGGTCCCCGGGAGGGGGGTCAGCCCCAGCATTTT
J gene: TRBJ1-5
D gene: -
clone size: -
V gene: TRBV12-5
CDR3 length: 14

CDR3 protein: CAEGRGGGHNEQYF
CDR3 DNA: TGTGCCGAGGGAAGAGGGGGCGGTCATAACGAGCAGTACTTC
J gene: TRBJ2-7
D gene: TRBD1
clone size: -
V gene: TRBV5-4
CDR3 length: 14

CDR3 protein: CASRALGGLANSGANVLTF
CDR3 DNA: TGTGCCAGCAGAGCCCTAGGGGGACTAGCGAACTCTGGGGCCAACGTCCTGACTTTC
J gene: TRBJ2-6
D gene: TRBD2
clone size: -
V gene: TRBV2
CDR3 length: 19

CDR3 protein: CAISDGGSSNQPQHF
CDR3 DNA: TGTGCCATCAGTGACGGGGGCAGCAGCAATCAGCCCCAGCATTTT
J gene: TRBJ1-5
D gene: -
clone size: -
V gene: TRBV10-3
CDR3 length: 15

CDR3 protein: CASRLHQPQHF
CDR3 DNA: TGTGCCAGCAGACTTCATCAGCCCCAGCATTTT
J gene: TRBJ1-5
D gene: -
clone size: -
V gene: TRBV4-2
CDR3 length: 11

CDR3 protein: CASSPLGSGSSYEQYF
CDR3 DNA: TGCGCCAGCAGCCCACTCGGTAGCGGCAGCTCCTACGAGCAGTACTTC
J gene: TRBJ2-7
D gene: -
clone size: -
V gene: TRBV5-1
CDR3 length: 16

CDR3 protein: CASSLGTNFEWEAFF
CDR3 DNA: TGTGCCAGCAGCTTAGGGACAAATTTTGAATGGGAAGCTTTCTTT
J gene: TRBJ1-1
D gene: -
clone size: -
V gene: TRBV13
CDR3 length: 15

CDR3 protein: CASSLDALGEQYF
CDR3 DNA: TGCGCCAGCAGCCTCGACGCCCTTGGCGAGCAGTACTTC
J gene: TRBJ2-7
D gene: -
clone size: -
V gene: TRBV4-1
CDR3 length: 13

CDR3 protein: CASSYSTAGEETQYF
CDR3 DNA: TGTGCCAGCAGTTACTCGACCGCCGGGGAGGAGACCCAGTACTTC
J gene: TRBJ2-5
D gene: -
clone size: -
V gene: TRBV6-5
CDR3 length: 15

CDR3 protein: CASSRQGGEQYF
CDR3 DNA: TGTGCCAGCAGCAGACAGGGTGGCGAGCAGTACTTC
J gene: TRBJ2-7
D gene: TRBD1
clone size: -
V gene: TRBV6-5
CDR3 length: 12

CDR3 protein: CASSPHGGELFF
CDR3 DNA: TGTGCCAGCAGCCCTCACGGCGGGGAGCTGTTTTTT
J gene: TRBJ2-2
D gene: -
clone size: -
V gene: TRBV5-4
CDR3 length: 12

CDR3 protein: CASSQARGLTGELFF
CDR3 DNA: TGTGCCAGCAGCCAAGCCAGGGGGCTCACCGGGGAGCTGTTTTTT
J gene: TRBJ2-2
D gene: TRBD1
clone size: -
V gene: TRBV4-2
CDR3 length: 15

CDR3 protein: CAWNGGAGGYNEQFF
CDR3 DNA: TGTGCCTGGAACGGGGGGGCGGGAGGATACAATGAGCAGTTCTTC
J gene: TRBJ2-1
D gene: TRBD2
clone size: once
V gene: TRBV30
CDR3 length: 15

CDR3 protein: CASSQGPRGGEAFF
CDR3 DNA: TGCGCCAGCAGCCAAGGACCACGGGGGGGTGAAGCTTTCTTT
J gene: TRBJ1-1
D gene: -
clone size: -
V gene: TRBV4-3
CDR3 length: 14

CDR3 protein: CASSLGQPGNEQFF
CDR3 DNA: TGTGCCAGCAGCTTAGGGCAGCCTGGCAATGAGCAGTTCTTC
J gene: TRBJ2-1
D gene: -
clone size: -
V gene: TRBV7-3
CDR3 length: 14

CDR3 protein: CASSEWQINEQFF
CDR3 DNA: TGTGCCAGCAGTGAATGGCAGATAAATGAGCAGTTCTTC
J gene: TRBJ2-1
D gene: -
clone size: -
V gene: TRBV2
CDR3 length: 13

CDR3 protein: CASRTSGRYQETQYF
CDR3 DNA: TGTGCCAGCCGGACTAGCGGGAGGTACCAAGAGACCCAGTACTTC
J gene: TRBJ2-5
D gene: TRBD2
clone size: -
V gene: TRBV7-8
CDR3 length: 15

CDR3 protein: CASRLAGGSYEQYF
CDR3 DNA: TGTGCCAGCAGACTAGCGGGGGGGAGTTACGAGCAGTACTTC
J gene: TRBJ2-7
D gene: TRBD2
clone size: -
V gene: TRBV11-2
CDR3 length: 14

CDR3 protein: CASSPGSRSGRETQYF
CDR3 DNA: TGTGCCAGTAGTCCTGGTTCGCGCTCGGGCCGAGAGACCCAGTACTTC
J gene: TRBJ2-5
D gene: -
clone size: -
V gene: TRBV19
CDR3 length: 16

CDR3 protein: CASTNLIALGGDEQFF
CDR3 DNA: TGTGCCAGCACCAACTTGATAGCTTTAGGTGGCGATGAGCAGTTCTTC
J gene: TRBJ2-1
D gene: -
clone size: -
V gene: TRBV7-9
CDR3 length: 16

CDR3 protein: CASSNGLGETQYF
CDR3 DNA: TGTGCCAGCAGTAACGGACTGGGGGAGACCCAGTACTTC
J gene: TRBJ2-5
D gene: -
clone size: -
V gene: TRBV6-5
CDR3 length: 13